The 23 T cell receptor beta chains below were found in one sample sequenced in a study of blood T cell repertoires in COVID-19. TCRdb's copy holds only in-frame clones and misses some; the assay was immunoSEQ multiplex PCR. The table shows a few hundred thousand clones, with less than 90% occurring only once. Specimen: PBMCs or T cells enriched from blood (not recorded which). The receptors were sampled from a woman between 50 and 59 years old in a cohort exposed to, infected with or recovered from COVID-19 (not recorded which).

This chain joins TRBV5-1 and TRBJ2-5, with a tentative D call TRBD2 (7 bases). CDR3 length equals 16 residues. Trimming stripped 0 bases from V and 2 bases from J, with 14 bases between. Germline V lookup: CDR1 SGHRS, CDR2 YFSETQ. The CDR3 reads CASSLVPGRGQETQYF. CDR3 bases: TGCGCCAGCAGCTTGGTCCCAGGGAGGGGGCAAGAGACCCAGTACTTC.

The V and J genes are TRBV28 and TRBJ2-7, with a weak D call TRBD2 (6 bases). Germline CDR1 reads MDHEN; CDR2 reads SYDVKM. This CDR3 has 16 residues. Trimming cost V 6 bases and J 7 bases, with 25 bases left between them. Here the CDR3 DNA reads TGTGCCAGCAGCACGATGGGGAAGCGGGTGCCGGGAGAGCAGTACTTC. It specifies CASSTMGKRVPGEQYF.

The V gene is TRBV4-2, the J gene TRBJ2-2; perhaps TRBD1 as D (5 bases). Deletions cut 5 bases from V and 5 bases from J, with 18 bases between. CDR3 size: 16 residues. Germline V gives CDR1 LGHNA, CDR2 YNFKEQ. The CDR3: CASSGPQGLATGELFF. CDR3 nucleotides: TGTGCCAGCAGCGGACCTCAGGGTTTGGCGACCGGGGAGCTGTTTTTT.

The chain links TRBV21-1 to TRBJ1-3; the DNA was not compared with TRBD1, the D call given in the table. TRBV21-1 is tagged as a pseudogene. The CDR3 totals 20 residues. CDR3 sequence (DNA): TGTGCCAGCAGCAAATTGACCCGACAGGGGGCCCCGCGTTCGGGAAACACCATATATTTT. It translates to CASSKLTRQGAPRSGNTIYF.

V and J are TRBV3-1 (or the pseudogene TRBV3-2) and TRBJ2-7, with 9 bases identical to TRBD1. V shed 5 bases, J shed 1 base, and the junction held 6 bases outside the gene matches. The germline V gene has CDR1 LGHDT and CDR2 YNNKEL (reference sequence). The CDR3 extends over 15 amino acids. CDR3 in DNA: TGTGCCAGCAGCGAGACAGGGGGAGGGTCCTACGAGCAGTACTTC. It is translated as CASSETGGGSYEQYF.

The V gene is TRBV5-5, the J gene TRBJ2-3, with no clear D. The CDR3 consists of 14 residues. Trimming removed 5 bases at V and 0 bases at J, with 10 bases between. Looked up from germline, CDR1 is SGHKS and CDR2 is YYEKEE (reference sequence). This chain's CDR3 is CASSRGSSTDTQYF. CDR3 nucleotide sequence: TGTGCCAGCAGTCGAGGTTCTAGCACAGATACGCAGTATTTT.

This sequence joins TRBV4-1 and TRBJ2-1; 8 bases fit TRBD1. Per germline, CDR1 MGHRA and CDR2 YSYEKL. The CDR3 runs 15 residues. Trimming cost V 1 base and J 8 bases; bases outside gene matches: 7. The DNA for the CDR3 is TGCGCCAGCAGCCAAGTGGCAGGGGGCTTCGATGAGCAGTTCTTC. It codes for CASSQVAGGFDEQFF.

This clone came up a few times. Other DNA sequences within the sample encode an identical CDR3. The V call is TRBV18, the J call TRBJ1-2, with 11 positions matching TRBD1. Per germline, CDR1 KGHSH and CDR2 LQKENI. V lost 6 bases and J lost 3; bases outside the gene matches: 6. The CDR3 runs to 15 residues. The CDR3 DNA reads TGTGCCAGCTCGCCCGGGACAGGGGGGTACTATGGCTACACCTTC. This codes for CASSPGTGGYYGYTF.

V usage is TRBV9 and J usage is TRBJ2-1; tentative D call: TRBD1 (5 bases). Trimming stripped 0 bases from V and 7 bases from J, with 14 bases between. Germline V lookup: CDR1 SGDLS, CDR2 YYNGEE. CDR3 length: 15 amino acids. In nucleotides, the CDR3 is TGTGCCAGCAGCGTAGAGGCAGGGTCTTGGAATGAGCAGTTCTTC. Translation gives CASSVEAGSWNEQFF.

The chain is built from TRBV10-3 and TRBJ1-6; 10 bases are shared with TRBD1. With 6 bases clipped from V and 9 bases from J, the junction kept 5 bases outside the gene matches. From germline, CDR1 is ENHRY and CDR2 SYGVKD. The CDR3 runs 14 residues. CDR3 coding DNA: TGTGCCATCAGAGGGGACAGGGGTTCTTCACCCCTCCACTTT. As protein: CAIRGDRGSSPLHF.

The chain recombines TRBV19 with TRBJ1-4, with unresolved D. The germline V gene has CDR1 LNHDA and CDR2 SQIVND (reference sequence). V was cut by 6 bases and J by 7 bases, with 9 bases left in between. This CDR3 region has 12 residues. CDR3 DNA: TGTGCCAGTAGCGGAGGCTCTGAAAAACTGTTTTTT. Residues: CASSGGSEKLFF.

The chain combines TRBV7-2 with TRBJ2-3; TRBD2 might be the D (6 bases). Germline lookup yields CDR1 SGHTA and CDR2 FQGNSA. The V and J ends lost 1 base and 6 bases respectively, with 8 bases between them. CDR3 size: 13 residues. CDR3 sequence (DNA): TGTGCCAGCAGCTTAGGGGGGAGGGATACGCAGTATTTT. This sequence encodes CASSLGGRDTQYF.

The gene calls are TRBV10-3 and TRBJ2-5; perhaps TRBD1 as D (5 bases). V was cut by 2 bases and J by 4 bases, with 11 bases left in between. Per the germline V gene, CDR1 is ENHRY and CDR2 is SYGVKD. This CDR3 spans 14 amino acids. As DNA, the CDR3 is TGTGCCATCAGTGAGAATGTCAGGGCAGAGACCCAGTACTTC. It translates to CAISENVRAETQYF.

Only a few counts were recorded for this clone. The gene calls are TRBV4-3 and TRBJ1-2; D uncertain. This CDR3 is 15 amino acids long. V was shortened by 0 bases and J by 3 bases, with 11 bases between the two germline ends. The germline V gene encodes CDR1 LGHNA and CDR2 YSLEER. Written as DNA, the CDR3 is TGCGCCAGCAGCCAAGACGTGAGGGCCGACTATGGCTACACCTTC. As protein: CASSQDVRADYGYTF.

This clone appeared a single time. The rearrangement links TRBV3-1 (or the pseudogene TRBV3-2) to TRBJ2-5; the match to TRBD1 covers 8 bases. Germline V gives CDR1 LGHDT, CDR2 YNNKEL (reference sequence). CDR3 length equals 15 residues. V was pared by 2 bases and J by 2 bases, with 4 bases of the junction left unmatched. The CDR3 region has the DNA TGTGCCAGCAGCCAAAGGGGACAGGTTCAAGAGACCCAGTACTTC. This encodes CASSQRGQVQETQYF.

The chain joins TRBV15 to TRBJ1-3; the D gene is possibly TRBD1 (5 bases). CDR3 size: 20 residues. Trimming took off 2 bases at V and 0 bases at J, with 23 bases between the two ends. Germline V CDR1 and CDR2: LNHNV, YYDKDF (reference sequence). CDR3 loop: CATSRPKSRVPLNSGNTIYF. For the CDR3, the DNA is TGTGCCACCAGCAGACCTAAAAGCAGGGTACCATTGAACTCTGGAAACACCATATATTTT.

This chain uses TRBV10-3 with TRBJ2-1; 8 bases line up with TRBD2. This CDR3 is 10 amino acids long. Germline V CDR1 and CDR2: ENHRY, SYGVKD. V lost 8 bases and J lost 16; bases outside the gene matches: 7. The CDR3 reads CAIGAGVTFF. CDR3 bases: TGTGCCATCGGAGCGGGGGTGACTTTCTTC.

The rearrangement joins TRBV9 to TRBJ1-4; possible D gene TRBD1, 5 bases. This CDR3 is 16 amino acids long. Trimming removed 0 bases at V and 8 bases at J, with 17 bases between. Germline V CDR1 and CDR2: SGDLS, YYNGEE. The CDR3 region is CASSVGGSGLEEKLFF. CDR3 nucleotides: TGTGCCAGCAGCGTAGGAGGTTCGGGACTAGAAGAAAAACTGTTTTTT.

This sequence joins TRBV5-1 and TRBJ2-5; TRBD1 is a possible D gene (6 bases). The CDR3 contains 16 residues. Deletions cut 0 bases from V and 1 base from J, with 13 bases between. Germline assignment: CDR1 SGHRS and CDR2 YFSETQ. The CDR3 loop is CASSLGGPRSQETQYF. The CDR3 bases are TGCGCCAGCAGCTTGGGGGGGCCCAGATCCCAAGAGACCCAGTACTTC.

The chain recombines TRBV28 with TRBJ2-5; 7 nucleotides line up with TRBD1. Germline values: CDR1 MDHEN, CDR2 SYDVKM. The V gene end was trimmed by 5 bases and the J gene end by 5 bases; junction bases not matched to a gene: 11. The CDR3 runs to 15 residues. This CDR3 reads CASSVTGQARETQYF. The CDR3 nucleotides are TGTGCCAGCAGTGTAACCGGACAGGCAAGGGAGACCCAGTACTTC. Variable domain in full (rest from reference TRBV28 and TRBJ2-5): DVKVTQSSRYLVKRTGEKVFLECVQDMDHENMFWYRQDPGLGLRLIYFSYDVKMKEKGDIPEGYSVSREKKERFSLILESASTNQTSMYLCASSVTGQARETQYFGPGTRLLVL.

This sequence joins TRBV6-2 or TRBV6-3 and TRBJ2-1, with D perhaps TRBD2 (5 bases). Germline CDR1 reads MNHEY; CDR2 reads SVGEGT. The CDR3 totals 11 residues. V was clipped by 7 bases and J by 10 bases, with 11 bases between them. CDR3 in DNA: TGTGCCAGCACCCCCGGAGGAGAGCAGTTCTTC. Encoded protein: CASTPGGEQFF.

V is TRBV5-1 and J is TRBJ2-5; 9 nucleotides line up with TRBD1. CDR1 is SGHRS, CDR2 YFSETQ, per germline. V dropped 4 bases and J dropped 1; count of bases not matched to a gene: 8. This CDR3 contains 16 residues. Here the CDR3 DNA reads TGCGCCAGCAGCCGGGGACAGGGCAACGGCCAAGAGACCCAGTACTTC. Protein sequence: CASSRGQGNGQETQYF.

CDR3 DNA sequence: TGTGCCAGCAGCGTAGTCGGGTCCACCTACGAGCAGTACTTC. As protein: CASSVVGSTYEQYF. The V and J genes are TRBV9 and TRBJ2-7, with D uncertain. The CDR3 runs 14 residues. Trimming pared 0 bases from V and 2 bases from J, leaving 9 bases between. CDR1 is SGDLS and CDR2 is YYNGEE in the germline V gene. Together with reference TRBV9 and TRBJ2-7, the CDR3 gives the full variable domain: DSGVTQTPKHLITATGQRVTLRCSPRSGDLSVYWYQQSLDQGLQFLIQYYNGEERAKGNILERFSAQQFPDLHSELNLSSLELGDSALYFCASSVVGSTYEQYFGPGTRLTVT.